This T cell receptor beta chain came from a study of shared clonotypes between healthy human individuals (dated by TCRdb to 2020 to 2022). Broadly, across the study: A couple of women and a few men aged 18 to 49 years were included in the cohort. Between about 0.85 and 8.9 billion PBMCs per donor were obtained by leukapheresis. Different laboratories and diverse techniques were used to prepare libraries and sequence TCR repertoires, to increase sequencing depth and limit assay-specific biases. The study deeply sequenced blood TCR repertoires of about 5 healthy adults to estimate repertoire size and the extent of clonotype sharing between individuals. Per donor, three plates each were used for CD4 naive and CD4 memory, two for CD8 naive, and one for CD8 memory.

A note on this clone: The clone's antigen remains unknown. The record has no base qualities; no much larger clone is one base away.

The investigation overall reported the following: When a few donors were compared, the shared fraction of clonotypes was around 5% for naive CD4, approximately 3.3% for naive CD8, about 2.5% for memory CD4, and roughly 0.43% for memory CD8. Sampling was restricted to blood, and TCR repertoires in tissue are likely to differ from TCR repertoires in blood. Compared with non-shared clonotypes, clonotypes shared by all four sorted-subset donors had higher generation probabilities. Pairwise subsampling indicated that sequencing depth was expected to affect the degree of clonotype sharing among donors. The small number of donors limited the genetic and exposure-history diversity represented. Estimated clonotype richness was generally larger for naive than for memory subsets. Even with the large sequencing depth, rarefaction of the sorted-subset datasets indicated that sequencing was incomplete.

Based on the germline V gene, the CDR1 and CDR2 sequences are SGHVS and FNYEAQ. The CDR3 goes from the cysteine to the phenylalanine over 13 residues. Of the read, only the CDR3 DNA is kept; its 39 bases are in frame from base 1. Trimming removed 2 bases from V and 6 bases from J, leaving 8 bases between the germline ends. CD8 naive samples were CD45RO-negative cells positively selected for CCR7, giving a CD45RA+CCR7+ population that excluded TemRA cells. Healthy HIV-negative adults with no recently reported acute infections or vaccinations were included as donors. All donors were Caucasian adults living in Nashville, Tennessee, USA. Blood was obtained by leukapheresis, after which PBMCs were separated by Ficoll-Histopaque density gradient centrifugation and cryopreserved in liquid nitrogen vapor phase. Purity and quantity of every magnetically sorted T cell population were checked by analytical flow cytometry. Genomic DNA was isolated from every sorted fraction and measured by UV absorbance on a Nanodrop 2000c.

Using the deep immunoSEQ assay, TCR CDR3 regions were amplified from genomic DNA by multiplex PCR. Extracted genomic DNA from each cell subset was distributed evenly across all wells of several immunoSEQ 96-well plates, and each plate was treated as a replicate. For sorted subsets, each replicate PCR was loaded with approximately 0.2 ug genomic DNA, equivalent to 25,000 to 35,000 T cell genomes. Purified libraries were measured with a Qubit 3.0 fluorometer, size-checked on a Bioanalyzer 2100, and measured again with the KAPA Library Quantification kit. A separate single-read 150-cycle Illumina NextSeq 550 flow cell was used to sequence each immunoSEQ 96-well plate. The authors' analysis ran thus. The immunoSEQ output contained only junctional sequences without quality scores, so filtering could not match that applied to full-length reads. Sequences were annotated with PyIR, a Python wrapper for IgBLAST v1.9, and V/J genes and CDR3 were assigned using IMGT germline references. Reads were removed for weak V/J assignments (E-value above 1e-6), missing CDR3, stop codons, out-of-frame junctions, or ambiguous translated residues. V3J clonotypes were defined as sequences sharing an identical inferred V gene, J gene, and CDR3 amino acid sequence. The percentage overlap between two repertoires was calculated by dividing the number of shared unique clonotypes by the size of the smaller repertoire. Three approaches were used to assess repertoire richness: RTK rarefaction, the Chao1 estimator, and Recon v2.1 estimates of unobserved clonotypes. Generation probabilities for all TCRbeta clonotypes obtained by the gDNA method from a few donors were computed using OLGA. The table comes from immuneACCESS by way of TCRdb, which keeps in-frame sequences with V and J called. Part of the clones is missing from these tables; in studies checked, under half for an unresolved V gene and the rest for unknown reasons. The V and J calls and the clone size are those of that table, but D and trimming were determined from the DNA. The sample has about 800,000 clones on record, about 96% of them singletons. Less than 0.25% of the sample rests with the top ten.

Sequencing used naive CD8+ T cells sorted from blood. This sample's cell subset or site label indicates: CD45RA+CCR7+. The source of this sequence is a man aged 25 to 40 in good health. Recombination linked TRBV7-6 to TRBJ2-1; the D gene is not confidently resolved. The CDR3 protein: CASSLRSLNEQFF. In nucleotide form, the sequence is TGTGCCAGCAGCTTAAGATCCCTCAATGAGCAGTTCTTC.